The next 30 T cell receptor beta chains were all read from a single sample in a study of blood T cell repertoires in COVID-19. Generated by immunoSEQ multiplex PCR, the TCRdb table keeps only in-frame clones and is missing some. The data hold 250,000 or so clones, with 80% to 90% observed a single time. The sequenced sample consisted of peripheral blood. The source of these receptors is a man aged 50-59 years with acute or convalescent COVID-19.

The chain joins TRBV18 to TRBJ2-2; 9 bases agree with TRBD2. V was pared by 3 bases and J by 4 bases, with 6 bases of the junction left unmatched. The length of the CDR3 is 16 residues. The V gene's germline CDR1 is KGHSH and CDR2 LQKENI. The CDR3 sequence: CASSPSRAGGTGELFF. The CDR3 coding sequence is TGTGCCAGCTCACCGAGCAGAGCGGGGGGCACCGGGGAGCTGTTTTTT.

V and J are TRBV7-3 and TRBJ2-1; D perhaps matches TRBD2 (6 bases). CDR1 is SGHTA, CDR2 FQGTGA, per germline. The CDR3 has 16 amino acids. The ends were cut back, 5 bases at V and 3 bases at J, with 17 bases in the middle. DNA for the CDR3: TGTGCCAGCAGCCCAAACGGCGGGACTCTCTACAATGAGCAGTTCTTC. This sequence encodes CASSPNGGTLYNEQFF.

This clone was found many times. Additional DNA sequences in this sample encode the identical CDR3. CDR3: CASSRDSNSPLHF. The CDR3 DNA is TGTGCCAGCAGTCGGGACAGTAATTCACCCCTCCACTTT. The chain is built from TRBV28 and TRBJ1-6; TRBD1 matches at 7 bases. From germline, CDR1 is MDHEN and CDR2 SYDVKM. The junction had 1 base not matched to a gene; V was cut back by 5 bases and J by 6 bases. This CDR3 has 13 amino acids.

The V call is TRBV5-1, the J call TRBJ2-7; D remains unclear. CDR3 length: 14 residues. Germline-derived CDR1 and CDR2 are SGHRS and YFSETQ. Between the trimmed V and J ends, which lost 1 base and 0 bases, there was a span of 8 bases. The CDR3 DNA sequence: TGCGCCAGCAGCTTGACGGGTAGCTCCTACGAGCAGTACTTC. Translation gives CASSLTGSSYEQYF.

The chain carries TRBV28 and TRBJ1-5; D ambiguous. Trimming removed 10 bases at V and 4 bases at J, with 20 bases between. CDR1 is MDHEN and CDR2 is SYDVKM in the germline V gene. This CDR3 spans 15 amino acids. CDR3 DNA sequence: TGTGCCACCCTTAGGTCAGGCGAAAAGAATCAGCCCCAGCATTTT. Residues: CATLRSGEKNQPQHF.

The chain has TRBV5-1 and TRBJ2-1; 7 nucleotides agree with TRBD1. V shed 0 bases and J 0 bases; nucleotides not matched to a gene: 0. The germline CDR1 and CDR2 sequences are SGHRS and YFSETQ. CDR3 length: 15 residues. This chain's CDR3 is CASSLDRGSYNEQFF. In nucleotides, the CDR3 is TGCGCCAGCAGCTTGGACAGGGGCTCCTACAATGAGCAGTTCTTC.

Only a few counts were recorded for this clone. This chain joins TRBV30 and TRBJ2-7, with a possible D match to TRBD2 (6 bases). V shed 4 bases and J shed 5 bases, with 15 bases lying between them. CDR1 and CDR2 from the germline V gene are GTSNPN and SVGIG (reference sequence). This CDR3 comprises 13 residues. The DNA for the CDR3 is TGTGCCTGGATCAGGCAAGGAGGGGACGAGCAGTACTTC. Translating it yields CAWIRQGGDEQYF.

This chain links TRBV7-3 with TRBJ2-1, with 8 bases lining up with TRBD2. Germline loops: CDR1 SGHTA, CDR2 FQGTGA. The CDR3 covers 17 residues. J gave up 8 bases and V 5 bases, and 17 bases lay outside the gene matches. The CDR3 DNA is TGTGCCAGCAGCCCGCATGAGCGGGGGACACCTGGAGATGAGCAGTTCTTC. As protein: CASSPHERGTPGDEQFF.

CDR3 nucleotides: TGTGCCAGCAGTTACTCCGGACAGGGACCAGAGACCCAGTACTTC. Translated: CASSYSGQGPETQYF. The rearrangement links TRBV6-5 to TRBJ2-5, with 8 nucleotides matching TRBD1. The CDR3 is 15 residues long. The V gene end was trimmed by 0 bases and the J gene end by 4 bases; junction bases not matched to a gene: 4. Per the germline V gene, CDR1 is MNHEY and CDR2 is SVGAGI.

V gene TRBV7-3 combines with J gene TRBJ2-3, with TRBD2 matching over 10 bases. The CDR3 is 17 amino acids. V dropped 4 bases and J dropped 0; count of bases not matched to a gene: 7. The germline V gene encodes CDR1 SGHTA and CDR2 FQGTGA. This CDR3 is CASSSEGLALSTDTQYF. Written as DNA, the CDR3 is TGTGCCAGCAGCTCAGAGGGACTAGCGCTCAGCACAGATACGCAGTATTTT.

V is TRBV4-1 and J is TRBJ2-7, with TRBD2 identical over 8 bases. Trimming took 0 bases from V and 12 from J; bases not matched to a gene: 13. CDR3 length: 15 residues. Germline CDR1 and CDR2: MGHRA and YSYEKL. The CDR3 loop reads CASSQDALAVDPGYF. In DNA form, the CDR3 reads TGCGCCAGCAGCCAAGATGCACTAGCGGTCGACCCCGGGTACTTC.

DNA of the CDR3: TGCGCCAGCAGCTTGGAAGGGGGGGCCACAGATACGCAGTATTTT. It translates to CASSLEGGATDTQYF. The rearrangement uses TRBV5-1 and TRBJ2-3; possibly TRBD2 for D (7 bases). This CDR3 comprises 15 residues. Trimming cost V 0 bases and J 2 bases, with 10 bases left between them. Germline CDR1 SGHRS, CDR2 YFSETQ.

The CDR3 DNA is TGTGCCAGCAGCTTTTTCTACGGGGAGACTGAAGCTTTCTTT. Translating it yields CASSFFYGETEAFF. The chain has TRBV7-8 and TRBJ1-1; D remains unclear. CDR3 length: 14 amino acids. Germline lookup yields CDR1 SGHVS and CDR2 FQNEAQ. Trimming took 3 bases from V and 5 from J, leaving 13 bases between them.

Only one count was recorded for this clone. The rearrangement links TRBV5-5 to TRBJ1-4, with 8 bases lining up with TRBD1. Germline V lookup: CDR1 SGHKS, CDR2 YYEKEE (reference sequence). V shed 4 bases, J shed 10 bases, and the junction held 12 bases outside the gene matches. The CDR3 covers 15 residues. The CDR3 loop is CASSAESGQGAKLFF. CDR3 nucleotides: TGTGCCAGCAGCGCAGAGTCCGGGCAGGGGGCAAAACTGTTTTTT.

The rearrangement links TRBV21-1 to TRBJ2-1; TRBD1 was called by the table and not checked on the DNA. TRBV21-1 is described as a pseudogene. This CDR3 contains 14 residues. The CDR3 DNA follows: TGTGCCAGCAGTCCAGGGGGATCCTACAATGAGCAGTTCTTC. Residues: CASSPGGSYNEQFF.

The rearrangement uses TRBV7-9 and TRBJ1-3; no definite D call. The length of the CDR3 is 14 residues. Per germline, CDR1 SEHNR and CDR2 FQNEAQ (reference sequence). The V and J ends lost 0 bases and 8 bases respectively, with 11 bases between them. The CDR3 protein is CASSLAGGRDTIYF. For the CDR3, the DNA is TGTGCCAGCAGCTTAGCAGGCGGGCGGGACACCATATATTTT.

The chain is built from TRBV7-3 and TRBJ2-1; TRBD2 matches at 8 bases. The J segment lost 4 bases and the V segment lost 5 bases, leaving 10 bases of the junction unmatched. The CDR3 loop spans 16 amino acids. Germline-derived CDR1 and CDR2 are SGHTA and FQGTGA. The CDR3 coding sequence is TGTGCCAGCAGCCCCTCATTAGCGGGGAAATACAATGAGCAGTTCTTC. Protein: CASSPSLAGKYNEQFF.

V usage is TRBV19 and J usage is TRBJ2-6; 9 bases line up with TRBD1. CDR1 and CDR2 from the germline V gene are LNHDA and SQIVND (reference sequence). The CDR3 length is 17 residues. V gave up 6 bases and J gave up 0 bases; unmatched junction bases: 6. CDR3 loop: CASSPGQGDSGANVLTF. The DNA of the CDR3 is TGTGCCAGTAGCCCGGGACAGGGAGACTCTGGGGCCAACGTCCTGACTTTC.

V is TRBV2 and J is TRBJ2-7; no clear D gene. CDR1 and CDR2 (germline): SNHLY, FYNNEI. With 5 bases removed from V and 0 bases from J, the gap between germline ends came to 5 bases. The CDR3 loop spans 12 amino acids. Written as DNA, the CDR3 is TGTGCCAGCAGTCGTAGCTCCTACGAGCAGTACTTC. It is translated as CASSRSSYEQYF. Full variable domain (missing parts from reference TRBV2 and TRBJ2-7): EPEVTQTPSHQVTQMGQEVILRCVPISNHLYFYWYRQILGQKVEFLVSFYNNEISEKSEIFDDQFSVERPDGSNFTLKIRSTKLEDSAMYFCASSRSSYEQYFGPGTRLTVT.

The DNA of the CDR3 is TGTGCCAGCAGCAGACAGGTGGCAGATACGCAGTATTTT. Translation: CASSRQVADTQYF. V and J are TRBV6-4 and TRBJ2-3, with D tentatively TRBD1 (6 bases). Germline V gene data show CDR1 as MRHNA and CDR2 as SNTAGT. The V end lost 6 bases, the J end lost 4 bases, and 11 bases lay between the germline ends. This CDR3 has 13 residues.

V and J are TRBV5-4 and TRBJ1-4, with 7 bases identical to TRBD1. Trimming removed 4 bases from V and 8 bases from J; junction bases left unmatched: 11. Germline values: CDR1 SGHNT, CDR2 YYREEE (reference sequence). The CDR3 runs 15 residues. In DNA, the CDR3 is TGTGCCAGCAGCAGAAGCACAGGGGCTGGCGAAAAACTGTTTTTT. Protein sequence: CASSRSTGAGEKLFF.

The gene calls are TRBV27 and TRBJ1-3, with 7 positions matching TRBD1. The germline CDR1 and CDR2 sequences are MNHEY and SMNVEV (reference sequence). The CDR3 covers 13 residues. Trimming cost V 6 bases and J 4 bases; bases outside gene matches: 3. CDR3 DNA: TGTGCCAGCAGCCCGACAGGGGGAAACACCATATATTTT. Translated, it gives CASSPTGGNTIYF.

This clone was detected only once. The CDR3 DNA reads TGTGCCAGCAGCCATCAGGGGGCTGGCACCGGGGAGCTGTTTTTT. Residues: CASSHQGAGTGELFF. The chain recombines TRBV3-1 (or the pseudogene TRBV3-2) with TRBJ2-2, with 8 nucleotides matching TRBD1. Germline V gene sequence: CDR1 LGHDT, CDR2 YNNKEL (reference sequence). CDR3 length: 15 amino acids. V dropped 3 bases and J dropped 4; count of bases not matched to a gene: 4.

The rearrangement joins TRBV16 to TRBJ2-1, with 8 bases fitting TRBD2. The CDR3 is made up of 15 amino acids. Germline CDR1 KGHSY, CDR2 FQNENV. The trim removed 4 bases at V and 1 base at J, leaving 3 bases unmatched. The CDR3 spells CASSRGTSSYNEQFF. For the CDR3, the DNA is TGTGCCAGCAGCCGCGGGACTAGTTCCTACAATGAGCAGTTCTTC.

V usage is TRBV6-1 and J usage is TRBJ1-5, with a tentative D call TRBD1 (6 bases). The germline V gene encodes CDR1 MNHNS and CDR2 SASEGT. The ends were cut back, 3 bases at V and 2 bases at J, with 17 bases in the middle. This CDR3 contains 17 residues. The CDR3 loop reads CASSEGWGTYGNQPQHF. DNA for the CDR3: TGTGCCAGCAGTGAGGGTTGGGGGACATATGGCAATCAGCCCCAGCATTTT.

This chain links TRBV27 with TRBJ1-6, with D tentatively TRBD1 (5 bases). There are 14 residues in the CDR3. The germline V gene has CDR1 MNHEY and CDR2 SMNVEV (reference sequence). V lost 5 bases and J 3 bases, leaving 8 bases between the germline ends. CDR3 nucleotides: TGTGCCAGCAGTCTCGACAGCTATAATTCACCCCTCCACTTT. Protein: CASSLDSYNSPLHF.

The rearrangement links TRBV11-2 to TRBJ2-3; D is possibly TRBD2 (6 bases). The germline CDR1 and CDR2 sequences are SGHAT and FQNNGV. Trimming removed 1 base at V and 5 bases at J, with 13 bases between. The CDR3 consists of 15 residues. CDR3 DNA: TGTGCCAGCAGCTTAGGGGCAGGGAGGAGAGATACGCAGTATTTT. Translated: CASSLGAGRRDTQYF. The complete variable domain, with remaining parts taken from reference TRBV11-2 and TRBJ2-3, reads EAGVAQSPRYKIIEKRQSVAFWCNPISGHATLYWYQQILGQGPKLLIQFQNNGVVDDSQLPKDRFSAERLKGVDSTLKIQPAKLEDSAVYLCASSLGAGRRDTQYFGPGTRLTVL.

The genes are TRBV5-1 and TRBJ2-5, with D perhaps matching TRBD1 (6 bases). The CDR3 length is 14 residues. Germline values: CDR1 SGHRS, CDR2 YFSETQ. V shed 4 bases and J shed 5 bases, with 15 bases lying between them. The CDR3 sequence: CASSPNGGEETQYF. The CDR3 nucleotides are TGCGCCAGCAGCCCTAATGGGGGCGAGGAGACCCAGTACTTC.

This clone occurred a few times. The chain employs TRBV5-6 and TRBJ2-3, with a tentative D call TRBD2 (5 bases). The germline CDR1 and CDR2 sequences are SGHDT and YYEEEE. The CDR3 extends over 12 amino acids. V lost 7 bases and J lost 1, with 7 bases in between. The CDR3 region is CASAEGTDTQYF. CDR3 coding DNA: TGTGCCAGCGCGGAGGGCACAGATACGCAGTATTTT.

The chain has TRBV7-2 and TRBJ2-7, with 8 positions matching TRBD1. The germline gives CDR1 SGHTA, CDR2 FQGNSA. This CDR3 has 15 amino acids. V dropped 0 bases and J dropped 6; count of bases not matched to a gene: 7. In nucleotides, the CDR3 is TGTGCCAGCAGCTTAGCGGGACAGGCCTTAATCGAGCAGTACTTC. Amino acid sequence: CASSLAGQALIEQYF.